One and the same sample provided the 26 T cell receptor beta chains below, sequenced in a study of human T cells and chemical hapten exposure. Time point: patch test 1, 2 weeks after DPC sensitization. The treatment here: therapeutic diphenylcyclopropenone sensitization with weekly scalp DPC. TCRdb recomputed calls from the RACE reads with MiXCR, one row per CDR3 protein. This table holds some 180,000 distinct CDR3 sequences, around 22% found once. This material consisted of whole blood, taken in connection with sensitization to the hapten diphenylcyclopropenone (DPC). All receptors derive from a woman between 50 and 59 years old with alopecia areata. Some clones in this sample may be carry-over from other donors' samples.

The CDR3 region has the DNA TGTGCCACCAGTGAGGCCCGGACAGGGGGCACTCAGCCCCAGCATTTT. It encodes CATSEARTGGTQPQHF. The rearrangement joins TRBV24-1 to TRBJ1-5, with 11 bases identical to TRBD1. The CDR3 loop spans 16 amino acids. The V segment lost 4 bases and the J segment 6 bases; nucleotides outside the gene matches: 7. Germline V gene data show CDR1 as KGHDR and CDR2 as SFDVKD.

For the CDR3, the DNA is TGTGCCAGCAGCCAAGATGTCCTAGCGGAAAACGAGCAGTACTTC. Translation: CASSQDVLAENEQYF. The chain is built from TRBV3-1 and TRBJ2-7; 7 nucleotides agree with TRBD2. J was trimmed by 5 bases and V by 0 bases; bases with no gene match: 7. The CDR3 extends over 15 amino acids. CDR1 is LGHDT and CDR2 is YNNKEL in the germline V gene (reference sequence).

This clonotype was found a few times. J is TRBJ2-7 and V is TRBV20-1; D possibly uses TRBD1 or TRBD2 (6 bases each). The CDR3 length is 16 residues. V lost 3 bases and J lost 1, with 19 bases in between. Germline values: CDR1 DFQATT, CDR2 SNEGSKA (reference sequence). The CDR3 protein is CSASRRDIQGSYEQYF. The DNA of the CDR3 is TGCAGTGCTAGCAGGCGGGACATCCAGGGGTCCTACGAGCAGTACTTC.

The chain is built from TRBV29-1 and TRBJ2-1; 13 bases line up with TRBD2. The V and J ends lost 8 bases and 10 bases, in that order; junction bases with no gene match: 8. Germline-derived CDR1 and CDR2 are SQVTM and ANQGSEA. There are 13 residues in the CDR3. The CDR3 loop reads CSLRTSGRWEQFF. In nucleotides, the CDR3 is TGCAGCCTCCGGACTAGCGGGAGATGGGAGCAGTTCTTC.

This clonotype was seen repeatedly, ten times or more. This chain joins TRBV12-3 or TRBV12-4 and TRBJ1-1; no reliable D call. Trimming left V 6 bases short and J 1 base short, with 9 bases between. CDR3 size: 13 residues. CDR3 coding DNA: TGTGCCAGCAGCCTTACAGCGAACACTGAAGCTTTCTTT. This gives the protein CASSLTANTEAFF.

The V and J genes are TRBV20-1 and TRBJ2-4, with 10 positions matching TRBD1. The V gene's germline CDR1 is DFQATT and CDR2 SNEGSKA (reference sequence). Trimming removed 2 bases from V and 5 bases from J; junction bases left unmatched: 6. This CDR3 spans 15 amino acids. The CDR3 bases are TGCAGTGCTAGACCATTCGACAGGGGGCAAAACATTCAGTACTTC. This gives the protein CSARPFDRGQNIQYF.

The V and J genes are TRBV10-3 and TRBJ2-2, with TRBD2 as a possible D gene (7 bases). The germline V and J ends were trimmed by 7 bases and 3 bases, with 15 bases remaining between them. Germline CDR1 is ENHRY and CDR2 is SYGVKD. The CDR3 is 15 residues long. The CDR3 protein is CAINGGGPDTGELFF. The CDR3 DNA follows: TGTGCCATCAATGGCGGGGGCCCGGACACCGGGGAGCTGTTTTTT.

This clonotype has only a few counts. This chain connects TRBV29-1 to TRBJ2-7, with 7 bases that match TRBD2. Germline V CDR1 and CDR2: SQVTM, ANQGSEA. Trimming at V came to 6 bases and at J to 2 bases, leaving 4 bases not matched to a gene. This CDR3 contains 12 residues. The CDR3 DNA reads as TGCAGCGTGGCTAGCGGTGCCTACGAGCAGTACTTC. It yields the protein CSVASGAYEQYF.

The genes are TRBV12-3 or TRBV12-4 and TRBJ2-3, with D perhaps TRBD1 or TRBD2 (5 bases each). This CDR3 comprises 13 residues. The ends were cut back, 5 bases at V and 6 bases at J, with 12 bases in the middle. The CDR3 loop reads CASSIDGTDTQYF. The CDR3 DNA is TGTGCCAGCAGTATCGACGGGACGGATACGCAGTATTTT.

This clonotype was seen a few times. V gene TRBV6-2 or TRBV6-3 combines with J gene TRBJ2-7, with TRBD1 matching over 8 bases. Germline lookup yields CDR1 MNHEY and CDR2 SVGEGT. The CDR3 totals 16 residues. V lost 5 bases, J lost 2 bases, and 11 bases stayed unmatched. CDR3 nucleotides: TGTGCCAGCAGTCCATGGACAGGGTTGGGTACCTACGAGCAGTACTTC. Amino acids: CASSPWTGLGTYEQYF.

This clonotype was picked up a small number of times. This CDR3 is CASSLWSGTANTGELFF. DNA of the CDR3: TGTGCCAGCAGTTTATGGTCCGGGACAGCGAACACCGGGGAGCTGTTTTTT. V is TRBV28 and J is TRBJ2-2; 7 bases fit TRBD1. The CDR3 totals 17 residues. The V segment lost 0 bases and the J segment 0 bases; nucleotides outside the gene matches: 4. Germline assignment: CDR1 MDHEN and CDR2 SYDVKM.

This chain links TRBV3-1 with TRBJ1-2; D remains ambiguous. Germline V gives CDR1 LGHDT, CDR2 YNNKEL (reference sequence). This CDR3 is 14 amino acids long. With 2 bases removed from V and 1 base from J, the gap between germline ends came to 8 bases. CDR3 sequence: CASSQHPVNYGYTF. The CDR3 nucleotides read TGTGCCAGCAGCCAACACCCAGTTAACTATGGCTACACCTTC. Combining the CDR3 with reference TRBV3-1 and TRBJ1-2 gives the whole variable domain DTAVSQTPKYLVTQMGNDKSIKCEQNLGHDTMYWYKQDSKKFLKIMFSYNNKELIINETVPNRFSPKSPDKAHLNLHINSLELGDSAVYFCASSQHPVNYGYTFGSGTRLTVV.

This clonotype showed up just a few times. The CDR3 DNA sequence: TGTGCCACCAGCAGAGAACCAGGGGGGCTTAGCAATCAGCCCCAGCATTTT. Its translation is CATSREPGGLSNQPQHF. The rearrangement joins TRBV15 to TRBJ1-5; the match to TRBD1 covers 7 bases. The germline gives CDR1 LNHNV, CDR2 YYDKDF (reference sequence). The junction had 5 bases not matched to a gene; V was cut back by 0 bases and J by 0 bases. This CDR3 has 17 amino acids.

This clonotype occurred many times. The chain couples TRBV29-1 to TRBJ2-3; the match to TRBD2 covers 14 bases. The CDR3 extends over 16 amino acids. Germline values: CDR1 SQVTM, CDR2 ANQGSEA. V shed 5 bases and J 4 bases; nucleotides not matched to a gene: 8. The CDR3 spells CSVSSGLAGDPDTQYF. The DNA of the CDR3 is TGCAGCGTTTCATCGGGACTAGCGGGAGATCCAGATACGCAGTATTTT.

The gene calls are TRBV3-1 and TRBJ2-6, with D possibly matching TRBD1 (7 bases). The CDR3 is made up of 14 amino acids. CDR1 LGHDT and CDR2 YNNKEL come from the germline V gene (reference sequence). The V end lost 4 bases, the J end lost 12 bases, and 16 bases lay between the germline ends. As DNA, the CDR3 is TGTGCCAGCAGCCCGGGGGACAGTGCAGTCGTCCTGACTTTC. Translating gives CASSPGDSAVVLTF.

The DNA of the CDR3 is TGTGCCAGCAGCTTAAGGGGTCCCGGTTACGAGCAGTACTTC. Translating it yields CASSLRGPGYEQYF. The chain carries TRBV7-2 and TRBJ2-7, with D perhaps matching TRBD1 (5 bases). The CDR3 has 14 amino acids. Deletions cut 2 bases from V and 4 bases from J, with 12 bases between. Germline V gives CDR1 SGHTA, CDR2 FQGNSA.

This clonotype came up a few times. This chain connects TRBV29-1 to TRBJ2-7; D unresolved. This CDR3 spans 12 amino acids. Per the germline V gene, CDR1 is SQVTM and CDR2 is ANQGSEA. V was trimmed by 1 base and J by 4 bases, leaving 8 bases between them. This chain's CDR3 is CSVEAPDYEQYF. CDR3 DNA sequence: TGCAGCGTTGAAGCACCAGATTACGAGCAGTACTTC.

This clonotype was recorded a few times. The V gene is TRBV29-1, the J gene TRBJ2-5, with D possibly TRBD2 on 6 matching bases. Trimming cost V 6 bases and J 6 bases, with 11 bases left between them. In germline, CDR1 is SQVTM, CDR2 ANQGSEA. The CDR3 length is 11 residues. CDR3 in amino acids: CSVATSKTQYF. The CDR3 region has the DNA TGCAGCGTGGCAACTAGCAAGACCCAGTACTTC. Drawing the rest from reference TRBV29-1 and TRBJ2-5, the complete variable domain is SAVISQKPSRDICQRGTSLTIQCQVDSQVTMMFWYRQQPGQSLTLIATANQGSEATYESGFVIDKFPISRPNLTFSTLTVSNMSPEDSSIYLCSVATSKTQYFGPGTRLLVL.

This rearrangement joins TRBV6-5 to TRBJ1-1; D gene uncertain. Germline CDR1 reads MNHEY; CDR2 reads SVGAGI. Trimming stripped 8 bases from V and 3 bases from J, with 7 bases between. The CDR3 consists of 11 residues. CDR3 region: CASRGDTEAFF. As DNA, the CDR3 is TGTGCCAGCCGGGGAGACACTGAAGCTTTCTTT.

In this sample, this clonotype turned up many times. The rearrangement joins TRBV20-1 to TRBJ1-5; TRBD1 aligns across 10 bases. Losses at the gene ends were 6 bases for V and 7 bases for J; bases not matched to a gene: 6. The CDR3 runs 13 residues. CDR1 is DFQATT, CDR2 SNEGSKA, per germline (reference sequence). CDR3 sequence reads: CSAAGTGAQPQHF. Here the CDR3 DNA reads TGCAGTGCCGCCGGGACAGGGGCCCAGCCCCAGCATTTT.

V usage is TRBV9 and J usage is TRBJ2-3; D may be TRBD2 (5 bases). The CDR3 is 17 amino acids. Trimming left V 3 bases short and J 1 base short, with 18 bases between. CDR1 SGDLS and CDR2 YYNGEE come from the germline V gene. CDR3 in amino acids: CASSEAPGGPRTDTQYF. In DNA, the CDR3 is TGTGCCAGCAGCGAGGCCCCTGGCGGGCCCCGCACAGATACGCAGTATTTT.

Many counts were recorded for this clonotype. The chain combines TRBV12-5 with TRBJ1-5, with D possibly TRBD1 on 6 matching bases. V lost 2 bases and J 5 bases, leaving 10 bases between the germline ends. Germline V gene data show CDR1 as LGHNT and CDR2 as FRNRAP. This CDR3 is 14 amino acids long. The CDR3 bases are TGTGCTAGTGGTTTGCCGGGGGCATATCAGCCCCAGCATTTT. This encodes CASGLPGAYQPQHF.

This clonotype was counted between two and nine times. The V call is TRBV7-2, the J call TRBJ2-3; 9 nucleotides match TRBD2. V was pared by 1 base and J by 4 bases, with 6 bases of the junction left unmatched. CDR1 SGHTA and CDR2 FQGNSA come from the germline V gene. This CDR3 has 16 residues. The CDR3 loop reads CASSLGGGRASDTQYF. The CDR3 region has the DNA TGTGCCAGCAGCTTAGGGGGCGGGAGGGCCTCAGATACGCAGTATTTT.

In this sample, this clonotype turned up a few times. The chain has TRBV7-9 and TRBJ2-7; TRBD2 matches 7 bases. The CDR3 runs 15 residues. V gave up 5 bases and J gave up 3 bases; unmatched junction bases: 10. Germline values: CDR1 SEHNR, CDR2 FQNEAQ (reference sequence). CDR3 nucleotide sequence: TGTGCCAGCAGCCCCCAAGCGGGACCGAACTACGAGCAGTACTTC. Its translation: CASSPQAGPNYEQYF.

The CDR3 DNA sequence: TGTGCCAGCAGTGAACGCCTAGCGTCGAGCGGGGAGCTGTTTTTT. Its protein product is CASSERLASSGELFF. This chain connects TRBV25-1 to TRBJ2-2; D might be TRBD2 (6 bases). With 2 bases removed from V and 7 bases from J, the gap between germline ends came to 14 bases. The CDR3 consists of 15 residues. The V gene's germline CDR1 is MGHDK and CDR2 SYGVNS.

This clonotype was seen only a few times. This chain links TRBV20-1 with TRBJ2-7, with D tentatively TRBD2 (6 bases). The CDR3 has 13 amino acids. Trimming removed 6 bases from V and 4 bases from J, with 16 bases in between. Looked up from germline, CDR1 is DFQATT and CDR2 is SNEGSKA (reference sequence). The CDR3 coding sequence is TGCAGTGCCAGGCGGGGCCAGGAGTACGAGCAGTACTTC. Its translation is CSARRGQEYEQYF.